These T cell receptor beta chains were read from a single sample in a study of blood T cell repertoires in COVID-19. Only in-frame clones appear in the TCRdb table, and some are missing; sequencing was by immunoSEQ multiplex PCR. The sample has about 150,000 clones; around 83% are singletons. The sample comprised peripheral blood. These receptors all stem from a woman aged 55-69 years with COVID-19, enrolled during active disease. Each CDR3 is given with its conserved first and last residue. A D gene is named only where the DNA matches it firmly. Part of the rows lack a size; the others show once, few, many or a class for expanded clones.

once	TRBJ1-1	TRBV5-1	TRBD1	TGCGCCAGCAGCTTGGCCGGGACAGGGGCCACTGAAGCTTTCTTT	CASSLAGTGATEAFF
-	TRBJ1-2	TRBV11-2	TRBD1	TGTGCCAGCAGCTCAGGGGGGTGGGTCGGGTATGGCTACACCTTC	CASSSGGWVGYGYTF
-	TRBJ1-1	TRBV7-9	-	TGTGCCAGCGCCTCGGGGGAGCGGGAAGCTTTCTTT	CASASGEREAFF
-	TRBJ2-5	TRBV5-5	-	TGTGCCAGCAGCTTGGTTGGGGAGCAAGAGACCCAGTACTTC	CASSLVGEQETQYF
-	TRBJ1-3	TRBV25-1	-	TGTGCCAGCAGGGCTTCACCTGGAAACACCATATATTTT	CASRASPGNTIYF
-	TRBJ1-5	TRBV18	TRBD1	TGTGCCAGCTCACCACAGGGCCTTGGCCGGACAGGGGATAGCAATCAGCCCCAGCATTTT	CASSPQGLGRTGDSNQPQHF
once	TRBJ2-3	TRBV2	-	TGTGCCAGCAGTCCACCCAGGGCTAGCACAGATACGCAGTATTTT	CASSPPRASTDTQYF
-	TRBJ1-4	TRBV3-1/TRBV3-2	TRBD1	TGTGCCAGCAGCCCGCGGGACAGGGGGCGGGAAAAACTGTTTTTT	CASSPRDRGREKLFF
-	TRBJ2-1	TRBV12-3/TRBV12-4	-	TGTGCCAGCAGCTGCAATGAGCAGTTCTTC	CASSCNEQFF
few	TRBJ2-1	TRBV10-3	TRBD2	TGTGCCATCAGGGGTCGTAGAGCGGGAGCAAATGAGCAGTTCTTC	CAIRGRRAGANEQFF
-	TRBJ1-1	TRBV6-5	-	TGTGCCAGCAGTTTATCGGGCCGAGGGACTGAAGCTTTCTTT	CASSLSGRGTEAFF
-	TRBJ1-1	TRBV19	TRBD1	TGTGCCAGTAGCGGGACAGGGAGGACTGAAGCTTTCTTT	CASSGTGRTEAFF
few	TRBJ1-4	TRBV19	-	TGTGCCAGTAGTACCCCCCAACAGGGCTGGGAAAAACTGTTTTTT	CASSTPQQGWEKLFF
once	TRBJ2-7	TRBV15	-	TGTGCCACCAGCAGAGAACAGGGTTTTAGAGACGAGCAGTACTTC	CATSREQGFRDEQYF
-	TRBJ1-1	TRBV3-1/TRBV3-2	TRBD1	TGTGCCAGCAGACGGACAGGGAACACTGAAGCTTTCTTT	CASRRTGNTEAFF
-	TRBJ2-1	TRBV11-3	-	TGTGCCAGCAGCTTATCCCAGGGGTCTTGGGAGCAGTTCTTC	CASSLSQGSWEQFF
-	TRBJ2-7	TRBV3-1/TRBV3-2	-	TGTGCCAGCAGCCAAGTCTACTACGAGCAGTACTTC	CASSQVYYEQYF
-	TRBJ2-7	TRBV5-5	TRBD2	TGTGCCAGCAGCCCGACTAGCGGGAGGGGTGACGAGCAGTACTTC	CASSPTSGRGDEQYF
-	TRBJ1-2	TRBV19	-	TGTGCCAGTCGCGGGGGCAGAGTCAATGGCTACACCTTC	CASRGGRVNGYTF
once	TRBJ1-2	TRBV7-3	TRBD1	TGTGCCAGCAGCTCAGGGACAGGGGCCGGCTACACCTTC	CASSSGTGAGYTF
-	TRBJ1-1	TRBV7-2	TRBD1	TGTGCCAGCAGCTCACAACCGACAGGGATCTCCACTGAAGCTTTCTTT	CASSSQPTGISTEAFF
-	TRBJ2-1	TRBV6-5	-	TGTGCCAGCACCTGGAGGACCAGCTACAATGAGCAGTTCTTC	CASTWRTSYNEQFF
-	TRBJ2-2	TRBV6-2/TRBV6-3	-	TGTGCCAGCAGTTACCCAGACCCGGCGGCCGGGGAGCTGTTTTTT	CASSYPDPAAGELFF
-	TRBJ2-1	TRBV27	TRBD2	TGTGCCAGCAGTTTAATTCGGCTAGCGGGGGCCTACAATGAGCAGTTCTTC	CASSLIRLAGAYNEQFF
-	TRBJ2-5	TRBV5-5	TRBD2	TGTGCCAGCAGCCATATAAGCGGGAGGGCCAGGGAGACCCAGTACTTC	CASSHISGRARETQYF
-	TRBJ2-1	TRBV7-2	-	TGTGCCAGCAGCTTAAATCGATTACGGGGGAGTGGCTACAATGAGCAGTTCTTC	CASSLNRLRGSGYNEQFF
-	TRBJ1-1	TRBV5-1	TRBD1	TGCGCCAGCAGCTTGGCATGGGGGACAGCGAACACTGAAGCTTTCTTT	CASSLAWGTANTEAFF
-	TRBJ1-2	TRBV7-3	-	TGTGCCAGCAGCTCCGGTCCCGCGAGAGGCTACACCTTC	CASSSGPARGYTF
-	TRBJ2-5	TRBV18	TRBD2	TGTGCCAGCTCACCACGGGCTAGCGGGAGTGGGGAGACCCAGTACTTC	CASSPRASGSGETQYF
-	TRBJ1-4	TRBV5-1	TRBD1	TGCGCCAGCACCGCGACAGGGATTAATGAAAAACTGTTTTTT	CASTATGINEKLFF
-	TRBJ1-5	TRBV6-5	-	TGTGCCAGCAGCACAGGGACGGGAAATCAGCCCCAGCATTTT	CASSTGTGNQPQHF